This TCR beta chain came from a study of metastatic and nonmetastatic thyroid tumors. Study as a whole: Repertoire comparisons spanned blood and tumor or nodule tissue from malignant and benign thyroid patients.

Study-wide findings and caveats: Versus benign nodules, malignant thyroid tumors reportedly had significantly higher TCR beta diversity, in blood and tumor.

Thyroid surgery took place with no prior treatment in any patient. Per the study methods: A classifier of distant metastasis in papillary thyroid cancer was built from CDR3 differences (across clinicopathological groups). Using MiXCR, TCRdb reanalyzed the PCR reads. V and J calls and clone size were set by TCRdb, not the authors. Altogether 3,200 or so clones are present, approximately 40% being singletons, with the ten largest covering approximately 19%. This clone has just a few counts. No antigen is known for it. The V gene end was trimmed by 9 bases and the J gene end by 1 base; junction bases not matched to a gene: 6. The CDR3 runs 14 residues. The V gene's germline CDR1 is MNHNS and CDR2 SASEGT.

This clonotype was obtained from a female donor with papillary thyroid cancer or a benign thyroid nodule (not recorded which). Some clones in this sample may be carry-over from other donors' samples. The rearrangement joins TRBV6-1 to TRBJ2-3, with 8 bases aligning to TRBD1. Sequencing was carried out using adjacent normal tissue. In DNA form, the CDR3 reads TGTGCCAGTAGGAGGGACAGGCGCACAGATACGCAGTATTTT. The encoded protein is CASRRDRRTDTQYF.